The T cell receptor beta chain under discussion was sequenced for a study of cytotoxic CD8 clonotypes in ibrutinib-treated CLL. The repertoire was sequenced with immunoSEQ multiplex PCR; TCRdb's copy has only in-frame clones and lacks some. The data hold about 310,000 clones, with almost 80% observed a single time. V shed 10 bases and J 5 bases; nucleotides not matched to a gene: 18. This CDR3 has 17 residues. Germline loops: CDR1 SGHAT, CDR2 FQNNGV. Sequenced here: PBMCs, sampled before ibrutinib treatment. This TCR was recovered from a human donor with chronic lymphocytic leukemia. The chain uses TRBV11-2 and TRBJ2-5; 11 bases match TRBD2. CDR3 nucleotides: TGTGCCACATCAACTAGCGGGAGACTTCATAACGGGGAGACCCAGTACTTC. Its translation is CATSTSGRLHNGETQYF.